The 25 T cell receptor beta chains presented below share a single source sample, sequenced in a study of blood T cell repertoires in COVID-19. Sequencing used immunoSEQ multiplex PCR; TCRdb keeps in-frame clones, though not all of them. The table lists roughly 100,000 clones, 85% to 90% of them singletons. The specimen was peripheral blood. The origin of the receptors is a woman aged 70-85 years with acute or convalescent COVID-19.

V gene TRBV3-1 (or the pseudogene TRBV3-2) combines with J gene TRBJ1-1; perhaps TRBD1 as D (5 bases). There are 12 residues in the CDR3. Trimming stripped 4 bases from V and 11 bases from J, with 14 bases between. The germline V gene encodes CDR1 LGHDT and CDR2 YNNKEL (reference sequence). For the CDR3, the DNA is TGTGCCAGCAGCCTAAAGGGGCAGACGGCTTTCTTT. This translates into CASSLKGQTAFF.

In its sample, this clone was seen a few times. This chain joins TRBV7-2 and TRBJ1-6; possible D gene TRBD1, 5 bases. Trimming removed 2 bases at V and 6 bases at J, with 11 bases between. This CDR3 has 15 residues. Germline CDR1 SGHTA, CDR2 FQGNSA. This CDR3 reads CASSLSIQGNSPLHF. The CDR3 nucleotides are TGTGCCAGCAGCTTAAGTATCCAGGGTAATTCACCCCTCCACTTT.

Only a few counts were recorded for this clone. V usage is TRBV14 and J usage is TRBJ2-1; 10 bases agree with TRBD2. CDR3 length: 16 residues. The ends lost 4 bases at V and 2 bases at J; junction bases unmatched: 5. CDR1 is SGHDN, CDR2 FVKESK, per germline. CDR3 nucleotides: TGTGCCAGCAGCCTCTTAGCGGGAGGCACCTACAATGAGCAGTTCTTC. Protein: CASSLLAGGTYNEQFF.

The V gene is TRBV19, the J gene TRBJ2-1; perhaps TRBD2 as D (6 bases). The CDR3 sequence is 16 residues long. V lost 3 bases and J 4 bases, leaving 16 bases between the germline ends. CDR1 LNHDA and CDR2 SQIVND come from the germline V gene (reference sequence). Here the CDR3 reads CASSIPGGTTYNEQFF. CDR3 nucleotides: TGTGCCAGTAGTATCCCTGGGGGGACGACTTACAATGAGCAGTTCTTC.

This chain uses TRBV13 with TRBJ2-7, with D possibly TRBD1 on 6 matching bases. V was trimmed by 0 bases and J by 5 bases, leaving 11 bases between them. The CDR3 is 14 amino acids. CDR1 is PRHDT, CDR2 FYEKMQ, per germline (reference sequence). The CDR3 sequence is CASSLGLQGNEQYF. In DNA, the CDR3 is TGTGCCAGCAGCTTAGGGTTGCAGGGGAACGAGCAGTACTTC.

This sequence joins TRBV19 and TRBJ1-2; no clear D. The CDR3 consists of 14 residues. Trimming removed 4 bases at V and 5 bases at J, with 14 bases between. Germline lookup yields CDR1 LNHDA and CDR2 SQIVND (reference sequence). The CDR3 DNA sequence: TGTGCCAGTAGTACTGCAGGACTCCCGTATGGCTACACCTTC. It encodes CASSTAGLPYGYTF.

This chain joins TRBV28 and TRBJ2-5, with D uncertain. CDR1 MDHEN and CDR2 SYDVKM come from the germline V gene. V shed 7 bases and J shed 0 bases, with 12 bases lying between them. CDR3 length: 14 amino acids. This chain's CDR3 is CASNGLVYQETQYF. CDR3 nucleotides: TGTGCCAGCAACGGTTTAGTGTACCAAGAGACCCAGTACTTC. Together with reference TRBV28 and TRBJ2-5, the CDR3 gives the full variable domain: DVKVTQSSRYLVKRTGEKVFLECVQDMDHENMFWYRQDPGLGLRLIYFSYDVKMKEKGDIPEGYSVSREKKERFSLILESASTNQTSMYLCASNGLVYQETQYFGPGTRLLVL.

The chain links TRBV2 to TRBJ2-7; D not resolved. The CDR3 length is 11 residues. The V and J ends lost 5 bases and 7 bases respectively, with 9 bases between them. Germline CDR1 is SNHLY and CDR2 is FYNNEI. As DNA, the CDR3 is TGTGCCAGCAGTTTAGTATCGGAGCAGTACTTC. The encoded protein is CASSLVSEQYF.

The chain uses TRBV29-1 and TRBJ1-2; TRBD1 agrees at 7 bases. V was pared by 5 bases and J by 4 bases, with 10 bases of the junction left unmatched. This CDR3 is built from 14 residues. CDR1 and CDR2 (germline): SQVTM, ANQGSEA. The CDR3 DNA reads as TGCAGCGTTCTTGACAGGGAACCACCCTATGGCTACACCTTC. Translating it yields CSVLDREPPYGYTF. Looking up the rest from reference TRBV29-1 and TRBJ1-2 gives the full variable domain: SAVISQKPSRDICQRGTSLTIQCQVDSQVTMMFWYRQQPGQSLTLIATANQGSEATYESGFVIDKFPISRPNLTFSTLTVSNMSPEDSSIYLCSVLDREPPYGYTFGSGTRLTVV.

CDR3 amino acids: CASSYAGALKYTEAFF. In DNA form, the CDR3 reads TGTGCCAGCAGTTACGCTGGAGCTTTGAAATACACTGAAGCTTTCTTT. The chain links TRBV6-5 to TRBJ1-1; D remains ambiguous. Germline CDR1 is MNHEY and CDR2 is SVGAGI. This CDR3 contains 16 residues. The germline V and J ends were trimmed by 2 bases and 3 bases, with 16 bases remaining between them.

V is TRBV4-1 and J is TRBJ2-3; D ambiguous. The germline V gene has CDR1 MGHRA and CDR2 YSYEKL. There are 16 residues in the CDR3. Trimming removed 0 bases from V and 0 bases from J, with 10 bases in between. DNA for the CDR3: TGCGCCAGCAGCCAAGATTTGGGCGCCAGCACAGATACGCAGTATTTT. It is translated as CASSQDLGASTDTQYF.

The chain couples TRBV11-2 to TRBJ2-7; D might be TRBD2 (5 bases). V was trimmed by 1 base and J by 3 bases, leaving 10 bases between them. The CDR3 is made up of 14 amino acids. Germline CDR1 is SGHAT and CDR2 is FQNNGV. CDR3 nucleotide sequence: TGTGCCAGCAGCTTAGTTACTAGTGACTACGAGCAGTACTTC. Its protein is CASSLVTSDYEQYF.

The V and J genes are TRBV5-1 and TRBJ2-5; TRBD1 matches at 8 bases. CDR3 length: 15 residues. V shed 2 bases, J shed 7 bases, and the junction held 10 bases outside the gene matches. Germline V gene lookup returns CDR1 SGHRS and CDR2 YFSETQ. CDR3 sequence (DNA): TGCGCCAGCAGCTTCGGGACAGGCCCGATGGGGACCCAGTACTTC. This encodes CASSFGTGPMGTQYF.

The rearrangement uses TRBV5-1 and TRBJ2-2; 8 bases are a match to TRBD2. CDR1 and CDR2 from the germline V gene are SGHRS and YFSETQ. The CDR3 is 16 amino acids. V dropped 0 bases and J dropped 1; count of bases not matched to a gene: 2. The chain's CDR3 is CASSLASGGNTGELFF. The DNA of the CDR3 is TGCGCCAGCAGCTTGGCGAGCGGGGGGAACACCGGGGAGCTGTTTTTT.

The chain couples TRBV28 to TRBJ2-3, with D maybe TRBD1 (5 bases). The CDR3 is 15 amino acids. Germline loops: CDR1 MDHEN, CDR2 SYDVKM. V lost 4 bases, J lost 0 bases, and 11 bases lay in between. CDR3 loop: CASSSDSTSTDTQYF. CDR3 DNA: TGTGCCAGCAGTTCCGACAGCACTAGCACAGATACGCAGTATTTT.

The chain employs TRBV5-5 and TRBJ1-6, with D tentatively TRBD1 (5 bases). Germline V CDR1 and CDR2: SGHKS, YYEKEE (reference sequence). Trimming removed 3 bases from V and 0 bases from J, with 7 bases in between. The CDR3 is made up of 15 amino acids. In DNA form, the CDR3 reads TGTGCCAGCAGCTGGAGGGGCTCCTATAATTCACCCCTCCACTTT. As protein: CASSWRGSYNSPLHF.

The V gene is TRBV6-5, the J gene TRBJ2-1; the match to TRBD2 covers 10 bases. The CDR3 has 13 amino acids. Trimming at V came to 7 bases and at J to 9 bases, leaving 6 bases not matched to a gene. Germline CDR1 is MNHEY and CDR2 is SVGAGI. This CDR3 is CASKVAGGGEQFF. The DNA of the CDR3 is TGTGCCAGCAAGGTAGCGGGAGGTGGTGAGCAGTTCTTC.

CDR3 DNA: TGTGCCAGCAGTTTAAGTCTACTCGGGAGCTCCTACAATGAGCAGTTCTTC. Amino acid sequence: CASSLSLLGSSYNEQFF. The chain joins TRBV28 to TRBJ2-1; D is possibly TRBD2 (6 bases). The length of the CDR3 is 17 residues. Trimming removed 2 bases from V and 0 bases from J, with 14 bases in between. CDR1 MDHEN and CDR2 SYDVKM come from the germline V gene.

The rearrangement uses TRBV3-1 (or the pseudogene TRBV3-2) and TRBJ2-7; 8 positions agree with TRBD2. This CDR3 is 16 amino acids long. The germline V gene encodes CDR1 LGHDT and CDR2 YNNKEL (reference sequence). Trimming cost V 2 bases and J 2 bases; bases outside gene matches: 8. CDR3 bases: TGTGCCAGCAGCCAACCAATGCCGGGACTAGCCTACGAGCAGTACTTC. Translation gives CASSQPMPGLAYEQYF.

The CDR3 nucleotides read TGCAGTGCTAGTCCGAGGGGGGGACGTGGCTACACCTTC. This gives the protein CSASPRGGRGYTF. The chain combines TRBV20-1 with TRBJ1-2; possible D gene TRBD1, 6 bases. This CDR3 region has 13 residues. Germline CDR1 reads DFQATT; CDR2 reads SNEGSKA (reference sequence). V dropped 3 bases and J dropped 7 bases, with 15 bases sitting between them.

The genes are TRBV3-1 (or the pseudogene TRBV3-2) and TRBJ2-5, with 9 positions matching TRBD2. The CDR3 totals 16 residues. Per the germline V gene, CDR1 is LGHDT and CDR2 is YNNKEL (reference sequence). V lost 4 bases, J lost 1 base, and 7 bases stayed unmatched. CDR3 region: CASSRLSGGLQETQYF. DNA of the CDR3: TGTGCCAGCAGCCGACTTAGCGGGGGCCTCCAAGAGACCCAGTACTTC.

The chain employs TRBV24-1 and TRBJ2-3; 13 nucleotides align to TRBD2. Trimming took 5 bases from V and 1 from J; bases not matched to a gene: 20. The CDR3 loop spans 22 amino acids. Looked up from germline, CDR1 is KGHDR and CDR2 is SFDVKD. CDR3 residues: CATSAVSGTSGMGPWGTDTQYF. Here the CDR3 DNA reads TGTGCCACCAGTGCGGTATCCGGGACTAGCGGGATGGGGCCCTGGGGCACAGATACGCAGTATTTT.

This clone was counted once. V gene TRBV28 combines with J gene TRBJ1-2; 8 bases line up with TRBD1. The germline gives CDR1 MDHEN, CDR2 SYDVKM. The ends lost 7 bases at V and 5 bases at J; junction bases unmatched: 12. This CDR3 comprises 15 residues. The CDR3 reads CASNTGTGGRYGYTF. CDR3 nucleotide sequence: TGTGCCAGCAATACCGGGACAGGCGGTAGATATGGCTACACCTTC.

This clone has just one count. The chain employs TRBV27 and TRBJ2-6, with 8 bases matching TRBD1. The CDR3 length is 16 residues. Trimming removed 6 bases from V and 1 base from J; junction bases left unmatched: 5. Per germline, CDR1 MNHEY and CDR2 SMNVEV (reference sequence). CDR3 bases: TGTGCCAGCAGGGACAGGGCCTTGTCTGGGGCCAACGTCCTGACTTTC. It is translated as CASRDRALSGANVLTF. The full variable domain, in which reference TRBV27 and TRBJ2-6 provide the parts outside the CDR3, is EAQVTQNPRYLITVTGKKLTVTCSQNMNHEYMSWYRQDPGLGLRQIYYSMNVEVTDKGDVPEGYKVSRKEKRNFPLILESPSPNQTSLYFCASRDRALSGANVLTFGAGSRLTVL.

The rearrangement joins TRBV5-1 to TRBJ1-2; the match to TRBD1 covers 12 bases. This CDR3 region has 15 residues. Looked up from germline, CDR1 is SGHRS and CDR2 is YFSETQ. Unmatched junction bases numbered 6, after V lost 5 bases and J lost 4 bases. CDR3 DNA: TGCGCCAGCAGGTACGGGACAGGGGGCGTCTATGGCTACACCTTC. This codes for CASRYGTGGVYGYTF.